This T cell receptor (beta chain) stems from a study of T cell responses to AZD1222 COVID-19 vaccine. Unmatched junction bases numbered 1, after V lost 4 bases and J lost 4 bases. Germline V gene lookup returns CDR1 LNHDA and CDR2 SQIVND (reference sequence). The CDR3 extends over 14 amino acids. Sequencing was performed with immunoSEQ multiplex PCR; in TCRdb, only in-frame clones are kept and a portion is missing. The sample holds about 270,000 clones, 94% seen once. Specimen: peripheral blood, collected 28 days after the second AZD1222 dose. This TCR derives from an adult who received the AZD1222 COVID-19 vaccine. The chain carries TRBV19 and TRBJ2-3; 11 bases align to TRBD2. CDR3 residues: CASSKTSGADTQYF. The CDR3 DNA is TGTGCCAGTAGTAAGACTAGCGGGGCAGATACGCAGTATTTT.